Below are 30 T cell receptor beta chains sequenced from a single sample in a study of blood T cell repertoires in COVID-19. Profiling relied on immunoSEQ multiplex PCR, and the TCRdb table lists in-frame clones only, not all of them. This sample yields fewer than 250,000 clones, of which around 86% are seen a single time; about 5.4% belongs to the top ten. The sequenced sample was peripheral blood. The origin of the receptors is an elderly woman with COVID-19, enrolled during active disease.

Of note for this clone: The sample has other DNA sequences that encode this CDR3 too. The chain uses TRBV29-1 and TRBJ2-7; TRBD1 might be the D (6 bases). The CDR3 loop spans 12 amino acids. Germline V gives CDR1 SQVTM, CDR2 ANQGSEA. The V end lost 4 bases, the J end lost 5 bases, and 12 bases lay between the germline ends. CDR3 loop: CSVASGAHEQYV. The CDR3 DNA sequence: TGCAGCGTTGCATCAGGGGCCCACGAGCAGTACGTC.

CDR3 nucleotides: TGCGCCAGCAGCTTGGGGGCTAGACTAGCGGGAGCCAATGAGCAGTTCTTC. It is translated as CASSLGARLAGANEQFF. The chain carries TRBV5-1 and TRBJ2-1, with 12 nucleotides matching TRBD2. This CDR3 comprises 17 residues. The V gene end was trimmed by 0 bases and the J gene end by 6 bases; junction bases not matched to a gene: 7. From germline, CDR1 is SGHRS and CDR2 YFSETQ.

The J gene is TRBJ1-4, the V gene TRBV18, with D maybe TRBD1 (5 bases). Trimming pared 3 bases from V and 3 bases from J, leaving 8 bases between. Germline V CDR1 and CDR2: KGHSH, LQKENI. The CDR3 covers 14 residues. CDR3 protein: CASSPREANEKLFF. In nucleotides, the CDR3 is TGTGCCAGCTCACCCAGGGAAGCTAATGAAAAACTGTTTTTT.

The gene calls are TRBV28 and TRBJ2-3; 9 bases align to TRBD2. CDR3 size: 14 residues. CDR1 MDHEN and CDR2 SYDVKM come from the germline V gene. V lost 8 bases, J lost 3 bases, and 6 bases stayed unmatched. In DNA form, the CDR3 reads TGTGCCAGCTGTCGCGGGGGGGCAACAGATACGCAGTATTTT. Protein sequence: CASCRGGATDTQYF.

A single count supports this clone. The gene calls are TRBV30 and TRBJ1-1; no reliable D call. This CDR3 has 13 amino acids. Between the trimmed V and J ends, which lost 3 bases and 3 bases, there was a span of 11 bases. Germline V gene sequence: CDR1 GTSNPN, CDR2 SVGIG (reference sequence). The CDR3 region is CAWSRTLDTEAFF. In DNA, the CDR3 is TGTGCCTGGAGCCGGACTTTGGACACTGAAGCTTTCTTT.

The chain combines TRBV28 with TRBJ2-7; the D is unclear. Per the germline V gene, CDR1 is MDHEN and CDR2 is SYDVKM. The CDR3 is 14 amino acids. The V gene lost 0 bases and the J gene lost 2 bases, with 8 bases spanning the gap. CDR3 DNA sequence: TGTGCCAGCAGTTTATGGCAGGAACCCTACGAGCAGTACGTC. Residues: CASSLWQEPYEQYV.

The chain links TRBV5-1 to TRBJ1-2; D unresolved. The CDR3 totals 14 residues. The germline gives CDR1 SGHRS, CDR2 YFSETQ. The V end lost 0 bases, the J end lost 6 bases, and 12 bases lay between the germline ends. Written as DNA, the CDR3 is TGCGCCAGCAGCTTGGCGGGTAGCACAAATGGCTACACCTTC. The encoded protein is CASSLAGSTNGYTF.

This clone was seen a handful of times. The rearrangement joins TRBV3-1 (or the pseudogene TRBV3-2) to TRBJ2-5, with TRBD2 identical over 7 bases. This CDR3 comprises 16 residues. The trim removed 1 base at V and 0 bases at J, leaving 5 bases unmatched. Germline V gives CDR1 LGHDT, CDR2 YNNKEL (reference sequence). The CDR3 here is CASSQGSGVYQETQYF. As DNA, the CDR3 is TGTGCCAGCAGCCAAGGAAGCGGGGTGTACCAAGAGACCCAGTACTTC.

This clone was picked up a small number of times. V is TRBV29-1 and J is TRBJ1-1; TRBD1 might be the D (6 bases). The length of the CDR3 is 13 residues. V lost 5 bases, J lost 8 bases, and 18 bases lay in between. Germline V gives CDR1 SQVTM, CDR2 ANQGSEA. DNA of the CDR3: TGCAGCGTTCTACGGGACAATAAGTTCGAAGCTTTCTTT. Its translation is CSVLRDNKFEAFF.

CDR3 amino acids: CASSPTGYYNEQFF. The CDR3 coding sequence is TGTGCCAGCAGCCCGACAGGGTACTACAATGAGCAGTTCTTC. The gene calls are TRBV3-1 (or the pseudogene TRBV3-2) and TRBJ2-1; 7 nucleotides line up with TRBD1. Per the germline V gene, CDR1 is LGHDT and CDR2 is YNNKEL (reference sequence). V was pared by 4 bases and J by 3 bases, with 3 bases of the junction left unmatched. This CDR3 region has 14 residues.

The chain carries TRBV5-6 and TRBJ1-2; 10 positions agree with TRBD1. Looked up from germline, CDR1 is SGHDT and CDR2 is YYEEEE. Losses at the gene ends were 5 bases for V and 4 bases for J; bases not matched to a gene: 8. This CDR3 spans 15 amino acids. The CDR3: CASSPKTGGAYGYTF. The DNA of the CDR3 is TGTGCCAGCAGTCCAAAGACAGGGGGCGCCTATGGCTACACCTTC.

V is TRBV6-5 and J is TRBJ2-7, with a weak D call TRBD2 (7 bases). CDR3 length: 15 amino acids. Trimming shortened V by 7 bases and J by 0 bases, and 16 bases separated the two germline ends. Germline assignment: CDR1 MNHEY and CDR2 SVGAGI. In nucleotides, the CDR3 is TGTGCCAGCACCCTGGGGGGGGCGAGCTCCTACGAGCAGTACGTC. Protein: CASTLGGASSYEQYV.

Here the CDR3 reads CASSVTLGKTGNKKLFF. CDR3 DNA sequence: TGTGCCAGCAGTGTCACGTTGGGTAAGACAGGGAACAAAAAACTGTTTTTT. The chain couples TRBV6-4 to TRBJ1-4; TRBD1 aligns across 7 bases. CDR1 and CDR2 from the germline V gene are MRHNA and SNTAGT. V trimming: 4 bases; J trimming: 9 bases; junction bases outside the gene matches: 17. The CDR3 length is 17 residues.

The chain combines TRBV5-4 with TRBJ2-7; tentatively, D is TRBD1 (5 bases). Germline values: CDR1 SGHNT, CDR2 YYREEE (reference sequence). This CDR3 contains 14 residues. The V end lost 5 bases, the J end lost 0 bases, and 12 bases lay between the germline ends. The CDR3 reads CASSAQGSSYEQYV. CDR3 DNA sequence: TGTGCCAGCAGTGCCCAGGGCAGCTCCTACGAGCAGTACGTC.

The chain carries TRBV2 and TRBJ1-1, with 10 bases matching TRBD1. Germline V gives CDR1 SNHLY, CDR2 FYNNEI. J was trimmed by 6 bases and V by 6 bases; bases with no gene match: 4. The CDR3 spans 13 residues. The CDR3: CASRDRGISEAFF. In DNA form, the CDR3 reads TGTGCCAGCAGGGACAGGGGGATATCTGAAGCTTTCTTT.

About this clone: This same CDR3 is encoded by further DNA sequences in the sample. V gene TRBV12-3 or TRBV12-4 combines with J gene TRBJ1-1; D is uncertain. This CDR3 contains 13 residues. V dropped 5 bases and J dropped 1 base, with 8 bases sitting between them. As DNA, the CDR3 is TGTGCCAGCAGTCGTACATGGAACACTGAAGCTTTCTTT. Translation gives CASSRTWNTEAFF.

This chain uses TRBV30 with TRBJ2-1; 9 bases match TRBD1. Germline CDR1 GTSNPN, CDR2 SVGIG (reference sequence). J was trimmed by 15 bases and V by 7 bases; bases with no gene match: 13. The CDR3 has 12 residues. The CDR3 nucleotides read TGTGCCTTCCTGCCGGGACAGGGCATTCGGTTCTTC. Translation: CAFLPGQGIRFF.

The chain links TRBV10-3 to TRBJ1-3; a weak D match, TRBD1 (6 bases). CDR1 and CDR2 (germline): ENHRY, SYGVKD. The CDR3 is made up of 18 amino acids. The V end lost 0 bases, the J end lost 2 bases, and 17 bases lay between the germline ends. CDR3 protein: CAISESPGAGVTGNTIYF. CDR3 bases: TGTGCCATCAGTGAGTCCCCCGGGGCAGGGGTCACTGGAAACACCATATATTTT.

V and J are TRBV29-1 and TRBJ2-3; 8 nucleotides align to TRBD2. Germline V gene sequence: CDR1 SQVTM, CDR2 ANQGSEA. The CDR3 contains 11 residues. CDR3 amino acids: CSQGLGDTQYF. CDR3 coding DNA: TGCAGTCAGGGACTAGGAGATACGCAGTATTTT.

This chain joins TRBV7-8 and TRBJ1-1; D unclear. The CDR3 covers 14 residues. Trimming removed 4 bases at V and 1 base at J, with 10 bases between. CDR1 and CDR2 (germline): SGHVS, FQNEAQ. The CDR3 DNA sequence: TGTGCCAGCAGCTCCGGGATTCGGAACACTGAAGCTTTCTTT. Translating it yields CASSSGIRNTEAFF. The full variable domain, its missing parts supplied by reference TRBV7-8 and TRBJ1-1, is GAGVSQSPRYKVAKRGQDVALRCDPISGHVSLFWYQQALGQGPEFLTYFQNEAQLDKSGLPSDRFFAERPEGSVSTLKIQRTQQEDSAVYLCASSSGIRNTEAFFGQGTRLTVV.

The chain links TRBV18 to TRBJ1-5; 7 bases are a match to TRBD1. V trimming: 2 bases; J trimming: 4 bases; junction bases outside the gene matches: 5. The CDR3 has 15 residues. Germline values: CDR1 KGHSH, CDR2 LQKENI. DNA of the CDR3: TGTGCCAGCTCACCAGGGTGGGACAGTAATCAGCCCCAGCATTTT. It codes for CASSPGWDSNQPQHF.

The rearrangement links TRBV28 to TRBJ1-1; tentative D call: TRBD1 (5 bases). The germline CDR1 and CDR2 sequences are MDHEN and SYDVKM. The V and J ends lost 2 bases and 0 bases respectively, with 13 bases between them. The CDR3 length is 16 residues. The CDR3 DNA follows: TGTGCCAGCAGTTTACCAGCCGGGGGGGTGAACACTGAAGCTTTCTTT. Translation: CASSLPAGGVNTEAFF. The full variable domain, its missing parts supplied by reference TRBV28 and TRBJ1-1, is DVKVTQSSRYLVKRTGEKVFLECVQDMDHENMFWYRQDPGLGLRLIYFSYDVKMKEKGDIPEGYSVSREKKERFSLILESASTNQTSMYLCASSLPAGGVNTEAFFGQGTRLTVV.

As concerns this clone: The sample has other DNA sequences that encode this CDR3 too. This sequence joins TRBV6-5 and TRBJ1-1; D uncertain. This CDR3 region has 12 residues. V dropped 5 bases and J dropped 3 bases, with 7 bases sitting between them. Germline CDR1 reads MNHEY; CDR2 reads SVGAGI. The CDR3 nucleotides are TGTGCCAGCAGTCGAGCGGACACTGAAGCTTTCTTT. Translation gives CASSRADTEAFF.

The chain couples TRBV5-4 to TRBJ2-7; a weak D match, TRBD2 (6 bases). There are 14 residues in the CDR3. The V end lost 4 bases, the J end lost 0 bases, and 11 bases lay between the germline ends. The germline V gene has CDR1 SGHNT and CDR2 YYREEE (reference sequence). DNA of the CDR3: TGTGCCAGCAGCGGGGGAGGAAGCTCCTACGAGCAGTACTTC. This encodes CASSGGGSSYEQYF.

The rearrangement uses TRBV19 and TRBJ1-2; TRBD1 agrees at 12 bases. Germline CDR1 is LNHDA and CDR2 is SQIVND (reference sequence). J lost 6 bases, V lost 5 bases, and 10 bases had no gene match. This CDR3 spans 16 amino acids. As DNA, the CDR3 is TGTGCCAGTAGTCCACGATCCGGGACAGGGGGCGATGGCTACACCTTC. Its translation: CASSPRSGTGGDGYTF.

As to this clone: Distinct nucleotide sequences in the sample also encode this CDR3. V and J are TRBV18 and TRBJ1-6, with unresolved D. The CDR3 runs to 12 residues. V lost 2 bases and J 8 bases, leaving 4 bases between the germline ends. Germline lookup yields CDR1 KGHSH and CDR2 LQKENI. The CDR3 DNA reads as TGTGCCAGCTCACCAAGCGATTCACCCCTCCACTTT. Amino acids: CASSPSDSPLHF.

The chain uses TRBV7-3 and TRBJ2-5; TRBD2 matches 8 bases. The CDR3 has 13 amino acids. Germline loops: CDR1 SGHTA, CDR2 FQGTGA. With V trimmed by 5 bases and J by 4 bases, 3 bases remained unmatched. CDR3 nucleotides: TGTGCCAGCAGCCGGGGGGGAGGAGAGACCCAGTACTTC. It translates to CASSRGGGETQYF.

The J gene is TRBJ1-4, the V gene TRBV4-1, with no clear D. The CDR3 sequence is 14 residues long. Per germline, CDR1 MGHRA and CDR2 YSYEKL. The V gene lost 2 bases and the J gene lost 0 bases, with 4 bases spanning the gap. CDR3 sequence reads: CASSQTATNEKLFF. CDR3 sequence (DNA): TGCGCCAGCAGCCAAACAGCAACTAATGAAAAACTGTTTTTT.

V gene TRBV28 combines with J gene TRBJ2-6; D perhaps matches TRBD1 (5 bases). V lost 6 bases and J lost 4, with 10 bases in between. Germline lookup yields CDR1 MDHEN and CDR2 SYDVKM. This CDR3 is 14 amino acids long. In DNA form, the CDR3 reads TGTGCCAGCAGCAGGGTGGCAGGGGCCAACGTCCTGACTTTC. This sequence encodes CASSRVAGANVLTF.

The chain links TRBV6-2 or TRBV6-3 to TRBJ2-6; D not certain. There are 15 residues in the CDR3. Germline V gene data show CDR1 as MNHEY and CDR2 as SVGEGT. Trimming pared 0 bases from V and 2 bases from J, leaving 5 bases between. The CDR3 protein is CASSYSGTGANVLTF. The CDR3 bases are TGTGCCAGCAGTTACTCGGGCACTGGGGCCAACGTCCTGACTTTC.